The 21 T cell receptor beta chains below were found in one sample sequenced in a study of monozygotic twins with inflammatory bowel disease. TCRdb reprocessed the 5' RACE reads; each CDR3 protein has one entry and no DNA is given. The repertoire table contains approximately 330,000 distinct CDR3 sequences. Specimen: blood. The source of these receptors is a human donor with ulcerative colitis or Crohn's disease, or a healthy co-twin of an affected twin (not recorded which).

The V gene is TRBV6-5, the J gene TRBJ2-1; TCRdb's assignment of TRBD1 cannot be checked, as there is no DNA. Germline V gene sequence: CDR1 MNHEY, CDR2 SVGAGI. The CDR3 is 13 amino acids. This chain's CDR3 is CASSPPWADEQFF.

The chain carries TRBV7-2 and TRBJ2-1; TCRdb reports TRBD1, a call that lacks DNA to check it against. The CDR3 covers 15 residues. Per the germline V gene, CDR1 is SGHTA and CDR2 is FQGNSA. The CDR3 here is CASSLRGKEYNEQFF.

The CDR3 region is CASSSTGTAKVGELFF. This sequence joins TRBV5-8 and TRBJ2-2; absent DNA, TCRdb's TRBD1 call cannot be checked. Germline CDR1 and CDR2: SGHTS and YDEGEE. This CDR3 contains 16 residues. The complete variable domain, with remaining parts taken from reference TRBV5-8 and TRBJ2-2, reads EAGVTQSPTHLIKTRGQQATLRCSPISGHTSVYWYQQALGLGLQFLLWYDEGEERNRGNFPPRFSGRQFPNYSSELNVNALELEDSALYLCASSSTGTAKVGELFFGEGSRLTVL.

The V and J genes are TRBV5-5 and TRBJ2-2; TCRdb lists TRBD1, though no DNA is available to test this call. Germline V gene data show CDR1 as SGHKS and CDR2 as YYEKEE (reference sequence). This CDR3 region has 17 residues. CDR3 amino acids: CASSSWDTKGPTGELFF.

The gene calls are TRBV27 and TRBJ1-1. The CDR3 loop spans 17 amino acids. In germline, CDR1 is MNHEY, CDR2 SMNVEV (reference sequence). The CDR3 reads CASNPHTGPGGGTEAFF.

The chain carries TRBV5-1 and TRBJ2-3; TCRdb outputs TRBD1, but without DNA this stays unchecked. The CDR3 loop spans 14 amino acids. Germline CDR1 SGHRS, CDR2 YFSETQ. This CDR3 reads CASSWTPGTDTQYF.

The chain joins TRBV11-2 to TRBJ2-1. The CDR3 covers 15 residues. Germline CDR1 and CDR2: SGHAT and FQNNGV. CDR3 region: CASSLEGLRNNEQFF.

V usage is TRBV2 and J usage is TRBJ2-7; as DNA is missing, the TRBD1 call by TCRdb cannot be tested. This CDR3 comprises 13 residues. Looked up from germline, CDR1 is SNHLY and CDR2 is FYNNEI. CDR3 amino acids: CASIPTSSYEQYF.

The chain employs TRBV5-1 and TRBJ1-2. Germline CDR1 is SGHRS and CDR2 is YFSETQ. The CDR3 has 12 residues. CDR3 amino acids: CASSLWGYGYTF.

The chain uses TRBV20-1 and TRBJ2-5; the TCRdb D gene call, TRBD1, has no DNA to confirm it. CDR1 and CDR2 (germline): DFQATT, SNEGSKA (reference sequence). The CDR3 length is 13 residues. CDR3 loop: CSAEGTVQETQYF.

This sequence joins TRBV5-6 and TRBJ2-7. This CDR3 has 12 residues. Germline lookup yields CDR1 SGHDT and CDR2 YYEEEE. CDR3 protein: CASNLEVYEQYF.

V and J are TRBV4-2 and TRBJ1-1; TCRdb designates TRBD1, a call that cannot be tested without DNA. CDR1 and CDR2 from the germline V gene are LGHNA and YNFKEQ. The CDR3 loop spans 13 amino acids. The CDR3: CASSQRDRGEAFF.

The V gene is TRBV9, the J gene TRBJ2-7; the D call from TCRdb, TRBD2, cannot be confirmed without DNA. Germline V CDR1 and CDR2: SGDLS, YYNGEE. The CDR3 sequence is 15 residues long. This chain's CDR3 is CASSPRTSGISEQYF.

The chain carries TRBV15 and TRBJ2-5; TCRdb's D call of TRBD1 is untestable without DNA. The germline CDR1 and CDR2 sequences are LNHNV and YYDKDF (reference sequence). The CDR3 contains 15 residues. CDR3 sequence reads: CATSSTGALKETQYF.

The V gene is TRBV28, the J gene TRBJ1-2; the TRBD1 assignment by TCRdb is unverifiable without DNA. CDR1 and CDR2 from the germline V gene are MDHEN and SYDVKM. The length of the CDR3 is 13 residues. CDR3 amino acids: CASRLGPKGGYTF.

V and J are TRBV18 and TRBJ2-7; TCRdb calls TRBD1, which cannot be checked without DNA. This CDR3 is built from 13 residues. Per the germline V gene, CDR1 is KGHSH and CDR2 is LQKENI. The CDR3 spells CASSVGQAYEQYF.

The chain couples TRBV12-3 or TRBV12-4 to TRBJ1-5; TCRdb's D call of TRBD1 is untestable without DNA. This CDR3 is 14 amino acids long. CDR3 in amino acids: CASSPDSNNQPQHF.

This chain connects TRBV28 to TRBJ1-6. The CDR3 length is 14 residues. Germline lookup yields CDR1 MDHEN and CDR2 SYDVKM. CDR3: CASSFPTVGSPLHF.

The rearrangement joins TRBV12-2 to TRBJ2-7; the D call of TRBD2 rests on TCRdb alone, since no DNA is present to check it. TRBV12-2 is given as a pseudogene. CDR3 size: 15 residues. The CDR3 is CASRSNQRESGEQYF.

The chain combines TRBV20-1 with TRBJ2-2; absent DNA, TCRdb's TRBD1 call cannot be checked. Germline CDR1 reads DFQATT; CDR2 reads SNEGSKA (reference sequence). The CDR3 is 15 residues long. This CDR3 is CGARRGAARPGELFF.

The gene calls are TRBV18 and TRBJ2-1. The CDR3 has 17 residues. Germline assignment: CDR1 KGHSH and CDR2 LQKENI. The CDR3 spells CASSPLLWGVSYNEQFF. Supplemented by reference TRBV18 and TRBJ2-1, the full variable domain reads NAGVMQNPRHLVRRRGQEARLRCSPMKGHSHVYWYRQLPEEGLKFMVYLQKENIIDESGMPKERFSAEFPKEGPSILRIQQVVRGDSAAYFCASSPLLWGVSYNEQFFGPGTRLTVL.